This is a list of T cell receptor beta chains from one sample in a study of T cell responses to AZD1222 COVID-19 vaccine. Repertoires were generated with immunoSEQ multiplex PCR, while TCRdb's copy carries only in-frame clones and drops some. The profile shows some 140,000 clones, 80% to 90% of them singletons. The sample in question was peripheral blood, obtained on day 0 of AZD1222 vaccination. All receptors come from an adult in good health. The CDR3 runs from the conserved cysteine through the conserved F or W.

>TRBV13
CASSLGLSGASSTGELFF
>TRBV4-3
CASSQDRLTVLNTEAFF
>TRBV6-4
CASSDTGTGGIYGYTF
>TRBV6-5
CASRQGMNTGELFF
>TRBV30
CAWRGERSPLHF
>TRBV27
CASSPGGNYGYTF
>TRBV14
CASSPFHGRSTEAFF
>TRBV30
CAWSVGRTGELFF
>TRBV4-1
CASSQGLGAGAANTEAFF
>TRBV2
CASSVGTNSYEQYF
>TRBV9
CASSANFYQADLSGNTIYF
>TRBV3-1/TRBV3-2
CASSQVVGVPLAYGYTF
>TRBV5-1
CASSLGPPGQDYEQYF
>TRBV5-5
CASSLPGQGILGQYF